A single sample gave rise to the 11 T cell receptor beta chains below, sequenced in a study of blood T cell repertoires in COVID-19. Libraries were prepared by immunoSEQ multiplex PCR; TCRdb keeps only in-frame clonotypes and omits some of them. The sample shows some 89,000 clones, roughly 82% of them seen only once. The specimen was peripheral blood. The receptors originated from a woman of 80 years or more with acute or convalescent COVID-19.

The CDR3, as DNA: TGTGCCAGCAGCCTGAACAGGGTCACAGATACGCAGTATTTT. Translated: CASSLNRVTDTQYF. V is TRBV11-2 and J is TRBJ2-3; D may be TRBD1 (6 bases). This CDR3 has 14 amino acids. V was shortened by 5 bases and J by 2 bases, with 11 bases between the two germline ends. Germline CDR1 SGHAT, CDR2 FQNNGV.

This clone was detected a few times. The J gene is TRBJ2-1, the V gene TRBV6-6; 10 bases map to TRBD2. V was pared by 6 bases and J by 2 bases, with 7 bases of the junction left unmatched. The CDR3 runs 16 residues. Per germline, CDR1 MNHNY and CDR2 SVGAGI (reference sequence). In DNA form, the CDR3 reads TGTGCCAGCAGGAGCAAGCGGGAGGGGACCTACAATGAGCAGTTCTTC. Amino acids: CASRSKREGTYNEQFF.

This chain connects TRBV3-1 (or the pseudogene TRBV3-2) to TRBJ1-3; D gene uncertain. V lost 0 bases and J 0 bases, leaving 6 bases between the germline ends. Germline CDR1 and CDR2: LGHDT and YNNKEL (reference sequence). The CDR3 is made up of 15 amino acids. The CDR3 loop is CASSQDSVSGNTIYF. CDR3 DNA sequence: TGTGCCAGCAGCCAAGATTCTGTCTCTGGAAACACCATATATTTT.

The genes are TRBV7-6 and TRBJ1-3; D may be TRBD1 (6 bases). Germline V gene sequence: CDR1 SGHVS, CDR2 FNYEAQ. V lost 5 bases, J lost 3 bases, and 17 bases lay in between. The CDR3 is made up of 16 amino acids. The DNA for the CDR3 is TGTGCCAGCAGCCCGAAGACAGGCCTGGGTGGAAACACCATATATTTT. It specifies CASSPKTGLGGNTIYF.

The genes are TRBV10-2 and TRBJ1-1; 9 bases are a match to TRBD1. J gave up 0 bases and V 3 bases, and 5 bases lay outside the gene matches. This CDR3 comprises 16 residues. Germline lookup yields CDR1 WSHSY and CDR2 SAAADI. The CDR3 reads CASSERTGAMNTEAFF. CDR3 DNA sequence: TGCGCCAGCAGTGAACGGACAGGGGCCATGAACACTGAAGCTTTCTTT.

The chain joins TRBV3-1 (or the pseudogene TRBV3-2) to TRBJ2-3; 11 nucleotides match TRBD2. V lost 4 bases, J lost 5 bases, and 8 bases stayed unmatched. The CDR3 loop spans 16 amino acids. Germline V gene lookup returns CDR1 LGHDT and CDR2 YNNKEL (reference sequence). CDR3 coding DNA: TGTGCCAGCAGCCTAGTAGCGGGGGGGGGCGGAGATACGCAGTATTTT. Amino acids: CASSLVAGGGGDTQYF.

For the CDR3, the DNA is TGTGCCAGCAGTTTTCTCCCCCAGGGGTACAATGAGCAGTTCTTC. Translation: CASSFLPQGYNEQFF. The V gene is TRBV6-5, the J gene TRBJ2-1; tentatively, D is TRBD1 (6 bases). There are 15 residues in the CDR3. CDR1 and CDR2 (germline): MNHEY, SVGAGI. V was cut by 4 bases and J by 4 bases, with 14 bases left in between.

The rearrangement links TRBV19 to TRBJ1-3, with 7 positions matching TRBD1. CDR1 and CDR2 (germline): LNHDA, SQIVND (reference sequence). Trimming removed 5 bases from V and 0 bases from J; junction bases left unmatched: 7. The CDR3 length is 16 residues. CDR3 region: CASSGGQRYSGNTIYF. CDR3 sequence (DNA): TGTGCCAGTAGTGGGGGACAGCGGTACTCTGGAAACACCATATATTTT.

The chain employs TRBV18 and TRBJ1-1; D perhaps matches TRBD1 (6 bases). The V and J ends lost 6 bases and 5 bases respectively, with 13 bases between them. Germline V gene data show CDR1 as KGHSH and CDR2 as LQKENI. The CDR3 covers 13 residues. The DNA for the CDR3 is TGTGCCAGCTCGCACAGGGATTTTACTGAAGCTTTCTTT. This translates into CASSHRDFTEAFF. Based on the CDR3 plus reference TRBV18 and TRBJ1-1, the full variable domain is NAGVMQNPRHLVRRRGQEARLRCSPMKGHSHVYWYRQLPEEGLKFMVYLQKENIIDESGMPKERFSAEFPKEGPSILRIQQVVRGDSAAYFCASSHRDFTEAFFGQGTRLTVV.

The rearrangement joins TRBV28 to TRBJ1-1; D might be TRBD1 (5 bases). Germline CDR1 MDHEN, CDR2 SYDVKM. Trimming removed 5 bases from V and 5 bases from J, with 12 bases in between. The CDR3 spans 13 residues. The CDR3 spells CASSRQGGTEAFF. The CDR3 DNA is TGTGCCAGCAGTCGGCAGGGTGGAACTGAAGCTTTCTTT.

This clone came up once. The rearrangement uses TRBV27 and TRBJ1-1; TRBD1 is a possible D gene (5 bases). The germline CDR1 and CDR2 sequences are MNHEY and SMNVEV (reference sequence). V was pared by 4 bases and J by 4 bases, with 10 bases between. This CDR3 region has 13 residues. CDR3 coding DNA: TGTGCCAGCAGTTCCAGGGCGGTCACTGAAGCTTTCTTT. It specifies CASSSRAVTEAFF.